These 27 T cell receptor beta chains were sequenced from one sample in a study of cytomegalovirus exposure and HLA in healthy donors. The PCR had 60 Vbeta and 13 Jbeta primers. This table comes from immunoSEQ multiplex PCR, and its TCRdb copy is limited to in-frame clones, with some not included. The sample lists 100,000 to 150,000 clones; 65% to 85% were seen once. Sequenced input: PBMCs. Every receptor here comes from a middle-aged woman in good health and CMV-seronegative.

This clone has a handful of counts. The chain is built from TRBV5-4 and TRBJ1-4, with D tentatively TRBD1 (5 bases). The CDR3 is 15 residues long. Trimming left V 0 bases short and J 0 bases short, with 6 bases between. CDR1 and CDR2 (germline): SGHNT, YYREEE (reference sequence). The CDR3 DNA reads as TGTGCCAGCAGCTTGGGGGGGGCAACTAATGAAAAACTGTTTTTT. It yields the protein CASSLGGATNEKLFF.

This rearrangement joins TRBV18 to TRBJ2-1, with TRBD2 matching 8 bases. The CDR3 has 16 amino acids. Trimming at V came to 1 base and at J to 6 bases, leaving 8 bases not matched to a gene. Germline V CDR1 and CDR2: KGHSH, LQKENI. CDR3 sequence reads: CASSPLRSGSVNEQFF. CDR3 coding DNA: TGTGCCAGCTCACCACTTCGGAGCGGGAGTGTCAATGAGCAGTTCTTC.

V gene TRBV18 combines with J gene TRBJ2-2; 7 bases map to TRBD1. Trimming at V came to 8 bases and at J to 3 bases, leaving 0 bases not matched to a gene. Germline assignment: CDR1 KGHSH and CDR2 LQKENI. The CDR3 is 12 amino acids. The CDR3 region is CASQGDTGELFF. CDR3 sequence (DNA): TGTGCCAGCCAGGGGGACACCGGGGAGCTGTTTTTT. The whole variable domain, filled in from reference TRBV18 and TRBJ2-2, reads NAGVMQNPRHLVRRRGQEARLRCSPMKGHSHVYWYRQLPEEGLKFMVYLQKENIIDESGMPKERFSAEFPKEGPSILRIQQVVRGDSAAYFCASQGDTGELFFGEGSRLTVL.

The DNA for the CDR3 is TGTGCCAGCAGCGTAGGGGTACTAGCGGGGGGCCAAGAGACCCAGTACTTC. Translation gives CASSVGVLAGGQETQYF. V usage is TRBV9 and J usage is TRBJ2-5, with 12 bases fitting TRBD2. Trimming cost V 0 bases and J 1 base; bases outside gene matches: 4. The CDR3 runs 17 residues. Germline CDR1 is SGDLS and CDR2 is YYNGEE.

The gene calls are TRBV5-1 and TRBJ2-6; D may be TRBD1 (5 bases). V was trimmed by 3 bases and J by 15 bases, leaving 13 bases between them. Germline V lookup: CDR1 SGHRS, CDR2 YFSETQ. The CDR3 length is 12 residues. The DNA for the CDR3 is TGCGCCAGCAGCTCCGCCATAACAGGCCTGACTTTC. Its protein product is CASSSAITGLTF.

The chain joins TRBV5-1 to TRBJ2-5, with D unclear. This CDR3 is 14 amino acids long. V shed 0 bases and J shed 5 bases, with 11 bases lying between them. CDR1 is SGHRS, CDR2 YFSETQ, per germline. This chain's CDR3 is CASSLVSGGETQYF. CDR3 bases: TGCGCCAGCAGCTTGGTTTCGGGTGGGGAGACCCAGTACTTC.

This clone was counted a few times. CDR3 sequence (DNA): TGTGCCAGCAGTGTCCGGGGAGGCACAGATACGCAGTATTTT. Its translation: CASSVRGGTDTQYF. The gene calls are TRBV6-1 and TRBJ2-3; maybe TRBD2 (5 bases). V lost 4 bases and J 1 base, leaving 9 bases between the germline ends. The CDR3 totals 14 residues. CDR1 MNHNS and CDR2 SASEGT come from the germline V gene.

The chain employs TRBV19 and TRBJ1-1, with D hard to call. CDR1 and CDR2 from the germline V gene are LNHDA and SQIVND (reference sequence). V lost 1 base, J lost 4 bases, and 10 bases lay in between. The CDR3 loop spans 14 amino acids. The CDR3 DNA sequence: TGTGCCAGTAGTATAGTGTGGGGAGGCACTGAAGCTTTCTTT. Translating it yields CASSIVWGGTEAFF.

The V call is TRBV7-2, the J call TRBJ2-3; D not resolved. V was trimmed by 0 bases and J by 0 bases, leaving 7 bases between them. The CDR3 totals 15 residues. CDR1 SGHTA and CDR2 FQGNSA come from the germline V gene. CDR3 sequence (DNA): TGTGCCAGCAGCTTAGCTTCCGGGAGCACAGATACGCAGTATTTT. Residues: CASSLASGSTDTQYF. Full variable domain (missing parts from reference TRBV7-2 and TRBJ2-3): GAGVSQSPSNKVTEKGKDVELRCDPISGHTALYWYRQSLGQGLEFLIYFQGNSAPDKSGLPSDRFSAERTGGSVSTLTIQRTQQEDSAVYLCASSLASGSTDTQYFGPGTRLTVL.

This clone was recorded once. The junction does not match germline at one end; this may be a read error. The chain couples TRBV23-1 to TRBJ1-3, with 10 bases fitting TRBD1. TRBV23-1 is an ORF, with its function uncertain. The CDR3 is made up of 16 amino acids. The DNA of the CDR3 is TGCGCCGGCAGTCACGAGGGGACAGGGGCTGGAAACACCATATATTTT. Protein: CAGSHEGTGAGNTIYF.

J is TRBJ1-2 and V is TRBV25-1; D unresolved. V was shortened by 6 bases and J by 8 bases, with 10 bases between the two germline ends. CDR1 and CDR2 (germline): MGHDK, SYGVNS. The CDR3 consists of 11 residues. CDR3 DNA sequence: TGTGCCAGCAGCCGGGGTGGAGGCTACACCTTC. Translation gives CASSRGGGYTF.

This rearrangement joins TRBV2 to TRBJ1-1; no clear D. The CDR3 contains 15 residues. The germline V gene has CDR1 SNHLY and CDR2 FYNNEI. The ends were cut back, 6 bases at V and 1 base at J, with 15 bases in the middle. In nucleotides, the CDR3 is TGTGCCAGCAGCGTCAGGATTACTCCGAACACTGAAGCTTTCTTT. It is translated as CASSVRITPNTEAFF.

V usage is TRBV5-1 and J usage is TRBJ2-7; 15 bases are shared with TRBD2. Trimming cost V 3 bases and J 2 bases; bases outside gene matches: 6. The CDR3 extends over 17 amino acids. In germline, CDR1 is SGHRS, CDR2 YFSETQ. The CDR3 coding sequence is TGCGCCAGCAGCTCGGGACTAGCGGGGGGCCCTACCTACGAGCAGTACTTC. Its protein is CASSSGLAGGPTYEQYF.

This chain uses TRBV6-1 with TRBJ1-6; 9 bases map to TRBD1. The germline V gene encodes CDR1 MNHNS and CDR2 SASEGT. V was pared by 7 bases and J by 10 bases, with 11 bases of the junction left unmatched. This CDR3 is 15 amino acids long. The CDR3, as DNA: TGTGCCAGCATTCTTCTCGACAGGGGGTGGTCACCCCTCCACTTT. It translates to CASILLDRGWSPLHF.

As to this clone: The same CDR3 can be traced to other DNA sequences in this sample. The rearrangement uses TRBV18 and TRBJ2-3; D is unresolved. The CDR3 length is 13 residues. Germline CDR1 KGHSH, CDR2 LQKENI. The germline V and J ends were trimmed by 0 bases and 6 bases, with 7 bases remaining between them. CDR3 bases: TGTGCCAGCTCACCACCGTCAGCGGATACGCAGTATTTT. Protein sequence: CASSPPSADTQYF.

The chain recombines TRBV5-1 with TRBJ1-2; D gene uncertain. V was shortened by 4 bases and J by 8 bases, with 21 bases between the two germline ends. The CDR3 is 15 amino acids. Germline V gene sequence: CDR1 SGHRS, CDR2 YFSETQ. CDR3 in DNA: TGCGCCAGCAGCCTCGGGCCTGGGAGCGCGAAGGGCTACACCTTC. Protein sequence: CASSLGPGSAKGYTF.

V gene TRBV11-2 combines with J gene TRBJ1-1, with D uncertain. The CDR3 is 14 residues long. V was cut by 5 bases and J by 0 bases, with 10 bases left in between. Germline CDR1 SGHAT, CDR2 FQNNGV. CDR3: CASSQITVNTEAFF. The CDR3 DNA reads TGTGCCAGCAGCCAAATTACAGTGAACACTGAAGCTTTCTTT.

V usage is TRBV11-2 and J usage is TRBJ2-7; D possibly corresponds to TRBD1 (6 bases). Between the trimmed V and J ends, which lost 0 bases and 5 bases, there was a span of 8 bases. Germline values: CDR1 SGHAT, CDR2 FQNNGV. CDR3 length: 13 residues. In nucleotides, the CDR3 is TGTGCCAGCAGCTTAGACAGGGGCCACGAGCAGTACTTC. Amino acid sequence: CASSLDRGHEQYF.

The chain uses TRBV25-1 and TRBJ1-4; 9 nucleotides align to TRBD1. Germline values: CDR1 MGHDK, CDR2 SYGVNS. V was pared by 6 bases and J by 8 bases, with 13 bases of the junction left unmatched. CDR3 length equals 16 residues. In DNA, the CDR3 is TGTGCCAGCAGGACAAATCCGGGACAGGGACGGGAAAAACTGTTTTTT. It codes for CASRTNPGQGREKLFF.

This chain connects TRBV7-3 to TRBJ2-3; 8 positions match TRBD2. CDR3 length: 17 residues. Germline-derived CDR1 and CDR2 are SGHTA and FQGTGA. J lost 0 bases, V lost 5 bases, and 10 bases had no gene match. The CDR3 DNA sequence: TGTGCCAGCAGCCGCCGCGGGGGGCCTCCTAGCACAGATACGCAGTATTTT. Residues: CASSRRGGPPSTDTQYF.

This clone came up a few times. The gene calls are TRBV7-8 and TRBJ2-5, with 10 nucleotides matching TRBD1. Trimming took 6 bases from V and 4 from J; bases not matched to a gene: 20. Germline CDR1 SGHVS, CDR2 FQNEAQ. The CDR3 consists of 19 residues. CDR3 DNA: TGTGCCAGCAGACCCAGGACAGGGGGTGAATTATTCCGGGGAGAGACCCAGTACTTC. Translated: CASRPRTGGELFRGETQYF.

Comment on this clone: One end of the junction fails to match germline, which may point to a read error. The chain combines TRBV2 with TRBJ1-2, with D possibly being TRBD1 (5 bases). Germline-derived CDR1 and CDR2 are SNHLY and FYNNEI. The CDR3 contains 13 residues. The DNA for the CDR3 is TGTGCCAGCAGTGATTCAGGGCCTAGGGGTCCCGCCTTC. Its protein product is CASSDSGPRGPAF.

The chain links TRBV11-2 to TRBJ2-1, with no clear D. With 5 bases removed from V and 0 bases from J, the gap between germline ends came to 14 bases. This CDR3 has 16 amino acids. CDR1 is SGHAT, CDR2 FQNNGV, per germline. CDR3 sequence (DNA): TGTGCCAGCAGCGGAGTCGGGTTGAGCTCCTACAATGAGCAGTTCTTC. Translated: CASSGVGLSSYNEQFF.

The table lists this clone with a count of one. The chain employs TRBV2 and TRBJ1-1; perhaps TRBD1 as D (6 bases). Trimming removed 4 bases from V and 1 base from J, with 10 bases in between. The CDR3 length is 14 residues. Germline loops: CDR1 SNHLY, CDR2 FYNNEI. CDR3 nucleotides: TGTGCCAGCAGTGTGGGGGCCCCGAACACTGAAGCTTTCTTT. Translating it yields CASSVGAPNTEAFF. The complete variable domain, with remaining parts taken from reference TRBV2 and TRBJ1-1, reads EPEVTQTPSHQVTQMGQEVILRCVPISNHLYFYWYRQILGQKVEFLVSFYNNEISEKSEIFDDQFSVERPDGSNFTLKIRSTKLEDSAMYFCASSVGAPNTEAFFGQGTRLTVV.

This chain joins TRBV7-8 and TRBJ1-4, with TRBD1 identical over 7 bases. The CDR3 is 15 amino acids. With V trimmed by 5 bases and J by 1 base, 4 bases remained unmatched. Looked up from germline, CDR1 is SGHVS and CDR2 is FQNEAQ. The CDR3 DNA reads TGTGCCAGCAGCCGCCGGGACAGAACTAATGAAAAACTGTTTTTT. Protein: CASSRRDRTNEKLFF.

The rearrangement joins TRBV5-4 to TRBJ2-7, with 7 bases identical to TRBD1. The CDR3 contains 14 residues. Germline loops: CDR1 SGHNT, CDR2 YYREEE (reference sequence). V trimming: 5 bases; J trimming: 6 bases; junction bases outside the gene matches: 11. Here the CDR3 reads CASSYGTVHSEQYF. The DNA of the CDR3 is TGTGCCAGCAGTTACGGGACAGTTCACTCCGAGCAGTACTTC.

This chain connects TRBV28 to TRBJ1-5, with D possibly matching TRBD1 (5 bases). The CDR3 totals 16 residues. V was pared by 6 bases and J by 7 bases, with 22 bases between. CDR1 and CDR2 from the germline V gene are MDHEN and SYDVKM. CDR3 DNA sequence: TGTGCCAGCAGCTCCCCGGTCTGGCAGGGCGTCCAGCCCCAGCATTTT. Its protein is CASSSPVWQGVQPQHF.